This T cell receptor beta chain emerged from a study of blood T cells in healthy people across ages. Germline-derived CDR1 and CDR2 are MDHEN and SYDVKM. This CDR3 has 15 residues. V dropped 1 base and J dropped 3 bases, with 12 bases sitting between them. There are a few counts of this clonotype. The use of a sample-barcoded 5' primer and a J-beta primer mix characterized a second PCR of roughly 6 to 11 cycles. TCRdb reprocessed the 5' RACE reads via MiXCR and lists one record per CDR3 protein. This sample has about a million distinct CDR3 sequences; about 48% occur once, and the top ten carry 10% to 15%.

V and J are TRBV28 and TRBJ1-2; D is possibly TRBD1 (5 bases). This TCR was recovered from a man aged 25-40 years in good health. Sequenced input: blood. DNA of the CDR3: TGTGCCAGCAGTTTATTGCAGGGTGGTTACTATGGCTACACCTTC. This sequence encodes CASSLLQGGYYGYTF.